The present TCR beta chain was sequenced within a study of molecular identifiers for immune sequencing clone quantification. Notes on the study in general: Spiked Jurkat TCR RNA equal to one cell could reportedly be picked out among approximately 980,000 naive cells.

TCRdb reprocessed the PCR reads via MiXCR and lists one record per CDR3 protein. Of approximately 97,000 distinct CDR3 sequences in the sample, roughly 24% are singletons; the top ten hold 0.85% to 0.95%. A remark on this clonotype: Its matching antigen is unknown. The conserved phenylalanine or tryptophan normally closing the CDR3 is absent here, so this likely arose from a read error.

Germline V gene lookup returns CDR1 MNHEY and CDR2 SMNVEV (reference sequence). CDR3 length: 15 amino acids. V was pared by 1 base and J by 2 bases, with 10 bases between. This TCR was recovered from a human donor in good health. Some libraries in this study had Jurkat cell RNA spiked in. This sequence joins TRBV27 and TRBJ2-3, with D perhaps matching TRBD2 (5 bases). Sequencing was done on a sample of naive CD8+ T cells from blood, with Jurkat cell RNA spiked in. Subset indicated: FACS-sorted CD8+CD4-CCR7+CD45RA+ naive T cells. DNA of the CDR3: TGTGCCAGCAGTTTATATCTAGCTTACACAGATACGCAGTATATT. Its translation is CASSLYLAYTDTQYI.